Included here is one T cell receptor (beta chain) sequence, with context. There are 17 residues in the CDR3. V shed 2 bases and J shed 1 base, with 17 bases lying between them. Germline V gene lookup returns CDR1 SGHTA and CDR2 FQGNSA. The data are from a study of blood T cell repertoires in COVID-19. Across the study: Spain, Italy and the United States supplied samples that represented acute and convalescent COVID-19. The cDNA or gDNA used as material had been derived from T cells, B-cell-depleted T cells, or PBMCs.

Study processing details: Nucleated cell counts were estimated from reference gene primer amplification. The protocol was immunoSEQ multiplex PCR, while the TCRdb copy is restricted to in-frame clones and leaves out a portion. The D gene and trimming were derived from the DNA, and the V and J assignments and clone size from that table. The sample includes roughly 200,000 clones, approximately 90% of them seen just once. Material for sequencing was peripheral blood. The chain uses TRBV7-2 and TRBJ1-1; unclear D gene. The TCR sequence derives from a woman between 18 and 30 years old who had recovered from COVID-19. The CDR3 DNA reads as TGTGCCAGCAGCTTAACGCCGGTGCACCCCTGGAACACTGAAGCTTTCTTT. Amino acid sequence: CASSLTPVHPWNTEAFF.